This T cell receptor (beta chain) was sequenced in a study of beta chain features in type 1 diabetes. Background on the study: Regarding age, gender and cell yields, patients proved similar to healthy donors. All samples together contributed 100 million to 120 million sorted cells for examination.

Study findings and constraints: Fewer junction insertions and more nucleotide deletions appeared in type 1 diabetes patients. Moderate but significant shortening of TCRB CDR3s was recorded in all four CD4+ subsets from Type 1 diabetes patients.

Sorted CD4+ subsets: naive, central memory, regulatory, stem cell-like memory (CD45RO/CCR7/CD25/CD127/CD95/CD27 panel). Regarding this clone: Its cognate antigen is unknown.

As every portion of the isolated RNA was reverse transcribed, the sequencing read expressed TCRB transcripts. The assay was immunoSEQ multiplex PCR, and TCRdb's table has in-frame clones only and misses some. The repertoire includes 250,000 to 300,000 clones, roughly 24% of them detected once, and roughly 0.011% sits in the top ten. The CDR3 runs 12 residues. Germline CDR1 reads LNHDA; CDR2 reads SQIVND (reference sequence). The ends were cut back, 4 bases at V and 7 bases at J, with 11 bases in the middle. The rearrangement joins TRBV19 to TRBJ2-7, with D perhaps TRBD1 (6 bases). The sequence came from a woman in her 30s with type 1 diabetes. Sample: naive CD4+ T cells from blood. CDR3 region: CASSTLRGEQYF. Here the CDR3 DNA reads TGTGCCAGTAGTACCCTCAGGGGTGAGCAGTACTTC.